These T cell receptor beta chains were read from a single sample in a study of T cell responses to AZD1222 COVID-19 vaccine. Measured with immunoSEQ multiplex PCR; TCRdb has only the in-frame clones, and not every one. The table has 150,000 to 200,000 clones, 88% seen once. Sequencing used peripheral blood, obtained on day 0 of AZD1222 vaccination. The receptor source for this set is an adult in good health. Both conserved end residues are part of each CDR3. The D gene is left open where the match is weak. Part of the rows lack a size; the others show once, few, many or a class for expanded clones.

clone_size,v_call,j_call,d_call,cdr3_aa,cdr3_nt
NA,TRBV28,TRBJ1-3,TRBD1,CASSLRGRLSGNTIYF,TGTGCCAGCAGTTTAAGGGGGCGCTTATCCGGAAACACCATATATTTT
NA,TRBV9,TRBJ2-2,NA,CASSLGPMFANTGELFF,TGTGCCAGCAGCTTGGGACCAATGTTCGCGAACACCGGGGAGCTGTTTTTT
once,TRBV7-9,TRBJ1-3,NA,CASSFYMSSGNTIYF,TGTGCCAGCAGCTTTTACATGAGCTCTGGAAACACCATATATTTT
NA,TRBV30,TRBJ1-3,NA,CAGKPGTAGNTIYF,TGTGCCGGGAAGCCTGGCACAGCTGGAAACACCATATATTTT
NA,TRBV28,TRBJ1-1,NA,CASTSQVGGTEAFF,TGTGCCAGCACCTCCCAAGTCGGGGGAACTGAAGCTTTCTTT
NA,TRBV7-9,TRBJ2-1,NA,CASSLWTYNEQFF,TGTGCCAGCAGCTTATGGACCTACAATGAGCAGTTCTTC
NA,TRBV11-2,TRBJ2-7,NA,CASRGTTYEQYF,TGTGCCAGCCGAGGGACAACTTACGAGCAGTACTTC
NA,TRBV27,TRBJ2-3,TRBD1,CASSVLSGTGGTDTQYF,TGTGCCAGCAGTGTCTTATCCGGGACAGGGGGTACAGATACGCAGTATTTT
NA,TRBV28,TRBJ1-4,NA,CASSAGTPNEKLFF,TGTGCCAGCAGCGCCGGGACCCCGAATGAAAAACTGTTTTTT
NA,TRBV28,TRBJ1-6,NA,CASTTSPNSPLHF,TGTGCCAGCACCACCTCTCCCAATTCACCCCTCCACTTT
NA,TRBV9,TRBJ1-1,NA,CASSVETGPDTEAFF,TGTGCCAGCAGCGTAGAAACAGGCCCGGACACTGAAGCTTTCTTT
NA,TRBV13,TRBJ2-3,TRBD2,CASSLGGLVLLDTQYF,TGTGCCAGCAGCTTAGGGGGACTAGTTTTACTTGATACGCAGTATTTT
NA,TRBV7-2,TRBJ1-1,TRBD1,CASSLGQGEAFF,TGTGCCAGCAGCCTCGGACAGGGCGAGGCTTTCTTT
NA,TRBV19,TRBJ1-2,TRBD1,CASGDSTNYGYTF,TGTGCCAGTGGGGACAGTACTAACTATGGCTACACCTTC
NA,TRBV6-2/TRBV6-3,TRBJ2-7,NA,CASSYSGEQYF,TGTGCCAGCAGTTATTCGGGGGAGCAGTACTTC
NA,TRBV3-1/TRBV3-2,TRBJ2-7,NA,CASSQTAGARSYEQYF,TGTGCCAGCAGCCAGACCGCAGGGGCCCGCTCCTACGAGCAGTACTTC
once,TRBV28,TRBJ2-5,NA,CASFQETQYF,TGTGCCAGCTTTCAAGAGACCCAGTACTTC
NA,TRBV27,TRBJ1-1,NA,CASRWTELNTEAFF,TGTGCCAGCAGATGGACAGAGTTGAACACTGAAGCTTTCTTT
NA,TRBV19,TRBJ2-2,NA,CASSIDGLWVGGSNTGELFF,TGTGCCAGTAGTATAGATGGGCTTTGGGTCGGTGGCTCCAACACCGGGGAGCTGTTTTTT
many,TRBV13,TRBJ2-1,TRBD2,CATRLAGGPFLSYNEQFF,TGTGCCACCCGGCTAGCGGGAGGGCCGTTTTTAAGCTACAATGAGCAGTTCTTC
NA,TRBV10-3,TRBJ2-1,TRBD2,CAISESAGLASPSYNEQFF,TGTGCCATCAGTGAGTCAGCAGGACTAGCGTCCCCCTCCTACAATGAGCAGTTCTTC
NA,TRBV7-8,TRBJ1-5,NA,CASSFYGDLNQPQHF,TGTGCCAGCAGCTTTTACGGGGATCTCAATCAGCCCCAGCATTTT
once,TRBV28,TRBJ1-6,TRBD1,CASRPDRGSPLHF,TGTGCCAGCAGACCCGACAGGGGGTCACCCCTCCACTTT
NA,TRBV4-3,TRBJ2-2,NA,CASSQDPDAHYGELFF,TGCGCCAGCAGCCAAGATCCGGACGCCCACTACGGGGAGCTGTTTTTT
NA,TRBV2,TRBJ2-3,NA,CASSESQGKATQYF,TGTGCCAGCAGTGAAAGCCAGGGGAAAGCTACGCAGTATTTT
NA,TRBV30,TRBJ1-1,TRBD1,CAWSKQGATEAFF,TGTGCCTGGAGTAAGCAGGGGGCCACTGAAGCTTTCTTT
NA,TRBV7-9,TRBJ1-2,TRBD1,CASSLSDRGSLKGYTF,TGTGCCAGCAGCTTATCGGACAGGGGGAGTTTGAAGGGCTACACCTTC
NA,TRBV6-5,TRBJ1-2,TRBD1,CASWGTGGARGYTF,TGTGCCAGCTGGGGGACAGGTGGGGCCCGTGGCTACACCTTC
NA,TRBV6-5,TRBJ1-1,NA,CASSPSGTEAFF,TGTGCCAGCAGTCCCTCCGGGACTGAAGCTTTCTTT
NA,TRBV7-2,TRBJ2-7,NA,CASSLGNVGGAYEQYF,TGTGCCAGCAGCTTAGGGAATGTTGGGGGGGCATACGAGCAGTACTTC
once,TRBV24-1,TRBJ2-2,TRBD2,CATSETSGKSVGELFF,TGTGCCACCAGTGAAACTAGCGGAAAGTCGGTCGGGGAGCTGTTTTTT
NA,TRBV5-1,TRBJ2-1,NA,CASSMGSSSYNEQFF,TGCGCCAGCAGCATGGGCAGCAGCTCCTACAATGAGCAGTTCTTC
NA,TRBV5-1,TRBJ2-5,NA,CASSLGQNQETQYF,TGCGCCAGCAGCTTGGGGCAGAACCAAGAGACCCAGTACTTC
once,TRBV19,TRBJ1-6,NA,CATGPVDRYNSPLHF,TGTGCCACCGGTCCTGTGGACAGATATAATTCACCCCTCCACTTT
NA,TRBV11-2,TRBJ2-7,NA,CASSRGGRSHYEQYF,TGTGCCAGCAGCCGTGGTGGCAGATCCCACTACGAGCAGTACTTC
once,TRBV19,TRBJ1-2,NA,CASNPGVKNYGYTF,TGTGCCAGTAACCCAGGGGTGAAGAACTATGGCTACACCTTC
once,TRBV11-2,TRBJ1-1,TRBD1,CASSLRDRNTEAFF,TGTGCCAGCAGCTTAAGGGACAGGAACACTGAAGCTTTCTTT
few,TRBV6-4,TRBJ2-1,TRBD2,CASSVASGGASDEQFF,TGTGCCAGCAGTGTCGCTAGCGGGGGGGCCAGCGATGAGCAGTTCTTC
NA,TRBV7-9,TRBJ2-1,NA,CASSQASEGEQFF,TGTGCCAGCAGCCAGGCGTCAGAGGGTGAGCAGTTCTTC
NA,TRBV11-3,TRBJ2-3,TRBD2,CASSLGLAGADTQYF,TGTGCCAGCAGCTTGGGTTTAGCGGGAGCGGATACGCAGTATTTT
NA,TRBV2,TRBJ2-3,TRBD2,CAGAGGQTDTQYF,TGTGCCGGGGCGGGGGGCCAAACAGATACGCAGTATTTT
NA,TRBV27,TRBJ1-4,NA,CASRPLGATNEKLFF,TGTGCCAGCAGGCCCCTGGGAGCAACTAATGAAAAACTGTTTTTT
NA,TRBV6-2/TRBV6-3,TRBJ2-4,TRBD1,CASSYRFGTVLAKNIQYF,TGTGCCAGCAGTTACAGATTTGGGACAGTTCTAGCCAAAAACATTCAGTACTTC
NA,TRBV7-2,TRBJ2-6,TRBD1,CASHFRDSNSGANVLTF,TGTGCCAGTCACTTCCGGGACAGCAACTCTGGGGCCAACGTCCTGACTTTC
NA,TRBV27,TRBJ2-7,NA,CASSSGGGPAYEQYF,TGTGCCAGCAGTTCGGGCGGGGGCCCTGCCTACGAGCAGTACTTC
NA,TRBV28,TRBJ2-7,NA,CASSLGLFEQYF,TGTGCCAGCAGTCTGGGGCTTTTCGAGCAGTACTTC
once,TRBV15,TRBJ2-1,TRBD1,CATSRRGQGERQFF,TGTGCCACCAGCAGACGGGGACAGGGCGAGCGGCAGTTCTTC
NA,TRBV3-1/TRBV3-2,TRBJ2-1,NA,CASSRDRSSYNEQFF,TGTGCCAGCAGCCGTGACCGGAGCTCCTACAATGAGCAGTTCTTC
NA,TRBV27,TRBJ1-4,NA,CASSPQGTNEKLFF,TGTGCCAGCAGTCCCCAGGGGACTAATGAAAAACTGTTTTTT
NA,TRBV7-2,TRBJ2-7,NA,CASSLGPQGRYEQYF,TGTGCCAGCAGCTTAGGGCCCCAGGGGAGGTACGAGCAGTACTTC
NA,TRBV7-6,TRBJ2-7,NA,CASRRDTSYEQYF,TGTGCCAGCAGAAGGGACACATCCTACGAGCAGTACTTC